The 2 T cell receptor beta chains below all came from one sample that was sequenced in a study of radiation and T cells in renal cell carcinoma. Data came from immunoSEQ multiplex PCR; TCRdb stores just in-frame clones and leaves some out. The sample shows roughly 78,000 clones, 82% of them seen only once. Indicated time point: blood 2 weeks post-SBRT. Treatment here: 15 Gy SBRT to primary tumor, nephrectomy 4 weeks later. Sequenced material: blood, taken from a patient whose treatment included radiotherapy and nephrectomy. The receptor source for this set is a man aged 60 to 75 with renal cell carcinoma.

CDR3 nucleotide sequence: TGTGCCAGTCACCGGGACAACTCATACGAGCAGTACTTC. It is translated as CASHRDNSYEQYF. The rearrangement links TRBV6-6 to TRBJ2-7; perhaps TRBD1 as D (6 bases). Trimming took 9 bases from V and 4 from J, leaving 16 bases between them. Germline V gene sequence: CDR1 MNHNY, CDR2 SVGAGI (reference sequence). This CDR3 comprises 13 residues.

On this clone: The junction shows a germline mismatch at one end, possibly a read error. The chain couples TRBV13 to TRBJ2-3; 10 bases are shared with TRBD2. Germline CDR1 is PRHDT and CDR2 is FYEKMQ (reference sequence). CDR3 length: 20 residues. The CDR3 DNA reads TGTGCCAGCAGCTTAGATCGTCGGTCTAGCGGGAGCCGAAGCATAGATACGCAGTATTTT. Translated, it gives CASSLDRRSSGSRSIDTQYF.